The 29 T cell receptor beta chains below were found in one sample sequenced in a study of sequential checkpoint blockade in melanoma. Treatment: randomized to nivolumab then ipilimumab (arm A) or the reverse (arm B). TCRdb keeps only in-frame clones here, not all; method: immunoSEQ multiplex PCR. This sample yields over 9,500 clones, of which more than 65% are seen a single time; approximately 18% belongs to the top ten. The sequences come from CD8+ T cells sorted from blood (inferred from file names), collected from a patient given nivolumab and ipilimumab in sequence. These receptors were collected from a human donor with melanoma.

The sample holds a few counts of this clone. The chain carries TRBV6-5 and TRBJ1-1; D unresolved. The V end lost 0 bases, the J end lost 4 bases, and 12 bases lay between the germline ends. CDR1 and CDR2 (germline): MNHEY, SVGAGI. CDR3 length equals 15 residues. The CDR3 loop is CASSYSLEGGTEAFF. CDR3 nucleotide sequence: TGTGCCAGCAGTTACTCTCTGGAGGGAGGCACTGAAGCTTTCTTT.

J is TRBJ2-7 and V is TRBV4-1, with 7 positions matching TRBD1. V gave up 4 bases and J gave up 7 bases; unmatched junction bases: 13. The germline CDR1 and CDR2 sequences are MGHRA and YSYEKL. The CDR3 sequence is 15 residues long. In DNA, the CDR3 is TGCGCCAGCAGCCCGATCGGGACAGCCCTTAAGGAGCAGTACTTC. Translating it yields CASSPIGTALKEQYF.

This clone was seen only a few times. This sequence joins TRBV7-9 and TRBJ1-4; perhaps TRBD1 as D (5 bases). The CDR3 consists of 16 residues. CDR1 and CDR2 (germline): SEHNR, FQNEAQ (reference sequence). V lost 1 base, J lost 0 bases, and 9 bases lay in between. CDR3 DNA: TGTGCCAGCAGCTTAGTGACAGCTACAACTAATGAAAAACTGTTTTTT. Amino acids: CASSLVTATTNEKLFF.

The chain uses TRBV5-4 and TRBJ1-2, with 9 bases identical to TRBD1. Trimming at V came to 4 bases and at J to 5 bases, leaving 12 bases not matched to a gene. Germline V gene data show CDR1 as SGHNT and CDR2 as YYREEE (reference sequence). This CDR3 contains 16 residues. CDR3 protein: CASSAHPTQGAYGYTF. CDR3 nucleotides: TGTGCCAGCAGCGCCCACCCCACACAGGGGGCATATGGCTACACCTTC.

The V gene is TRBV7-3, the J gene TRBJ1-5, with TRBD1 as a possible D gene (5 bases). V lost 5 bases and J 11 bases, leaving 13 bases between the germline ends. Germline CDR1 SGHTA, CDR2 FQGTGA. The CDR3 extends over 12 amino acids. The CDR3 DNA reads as TGTGCCAGCAGCCTCCAGGGTGGGGCCCAGCATTTT. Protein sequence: CASSLQGGAQHF.

The CDR3 coding sequence is TGTGCCAGCAGCTTTAGGCGGGGGGCCTACAATGAGCAGTTCTTC. Protein: CASSFRRGAYNEQFF. The rearrangement uses TRBV7-9 and TRBJ2-1; 8 bases map to TRBD2. CDR3 length: 15 amino acids. CDR1 and CDR2 (germline): SEHNR, FQNEAQ (reference sequence). V was pared by 3 bases and J by 2 bases, with 3 bases of the junction left unmatched.

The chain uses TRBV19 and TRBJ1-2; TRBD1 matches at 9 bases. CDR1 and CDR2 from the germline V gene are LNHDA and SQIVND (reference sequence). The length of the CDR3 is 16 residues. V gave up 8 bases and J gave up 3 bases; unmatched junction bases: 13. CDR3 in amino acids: CASYGTGRPYDYGYTF. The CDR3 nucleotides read TGTGCCAGTTACGGGACAGGGAGACCCTACGACTATGGCTACACCTTC.

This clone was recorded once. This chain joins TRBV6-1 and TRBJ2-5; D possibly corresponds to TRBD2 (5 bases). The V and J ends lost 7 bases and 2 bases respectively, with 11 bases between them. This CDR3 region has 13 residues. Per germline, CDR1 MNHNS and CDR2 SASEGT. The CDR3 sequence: CASTGGEQETQYF. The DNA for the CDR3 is TGTGCCAGCACCGGTGGGGAGCAAGAGACCCAGTACTTC.

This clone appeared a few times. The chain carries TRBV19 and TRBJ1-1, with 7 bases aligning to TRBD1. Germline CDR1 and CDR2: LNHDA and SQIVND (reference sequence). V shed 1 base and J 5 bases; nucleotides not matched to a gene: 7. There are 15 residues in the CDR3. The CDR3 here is CASSIGDSQLTEAFF. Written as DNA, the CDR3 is TGTGCCAGTAGTATAGGGGACAGTCAGTTGACTGAAGCTTTCTTT. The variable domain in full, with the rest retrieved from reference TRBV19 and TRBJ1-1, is DGGITQSPKYLFRKEGQNVTLSCEQNLNHDAMYWYRQDPGQGLRLIYYSQIVNDFQKGDIAEGYSVSREKKESFPLTVTSAQKNPTAFYLCASSIGDSQLTEAFFGQGTRLTVV.

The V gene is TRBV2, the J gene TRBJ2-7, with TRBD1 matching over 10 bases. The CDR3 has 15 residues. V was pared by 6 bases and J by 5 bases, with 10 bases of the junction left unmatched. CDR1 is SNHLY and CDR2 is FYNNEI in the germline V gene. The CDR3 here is CASSDPGTGDHEQYF. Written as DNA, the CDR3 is TGTGCCAGCAGCGACCCCGGGACAGGGGATCACGAGCAGTACTTC.

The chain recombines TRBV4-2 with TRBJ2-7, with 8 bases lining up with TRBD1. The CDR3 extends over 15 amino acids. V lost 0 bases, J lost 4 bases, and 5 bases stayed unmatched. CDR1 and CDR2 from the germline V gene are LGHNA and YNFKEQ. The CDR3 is CASSQDGQGYYEQYF. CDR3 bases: TGTGCCAGCAGCCAAGATGGACAGGGTTATTACGAGCAGTACTTC.

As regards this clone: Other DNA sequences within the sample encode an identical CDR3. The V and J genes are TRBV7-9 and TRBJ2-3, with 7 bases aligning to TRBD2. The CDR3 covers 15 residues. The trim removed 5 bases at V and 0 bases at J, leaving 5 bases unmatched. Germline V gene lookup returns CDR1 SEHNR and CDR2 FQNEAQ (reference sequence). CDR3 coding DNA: TGTGCCAGCAGCGCAGCGGGGATTAGCACAGATACGCAGTATTTT. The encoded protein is CASSAAGISTDTQYF.

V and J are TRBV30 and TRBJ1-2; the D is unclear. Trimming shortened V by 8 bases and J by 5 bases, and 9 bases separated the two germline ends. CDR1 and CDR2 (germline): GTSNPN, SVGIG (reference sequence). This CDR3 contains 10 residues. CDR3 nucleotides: TGTGCCGCACAGCCGTATGGCTACACCTTC. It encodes CAAQPYGYTF.

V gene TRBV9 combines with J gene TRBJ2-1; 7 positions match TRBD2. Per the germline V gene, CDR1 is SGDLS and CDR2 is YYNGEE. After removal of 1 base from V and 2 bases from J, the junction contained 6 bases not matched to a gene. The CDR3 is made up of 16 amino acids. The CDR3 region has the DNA TGTGCCAGCAGCGTAACCTCTAGCGGAGCCTACAATGAGCAGTTCTTC. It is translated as CASSVTSSGAYNEQFF.

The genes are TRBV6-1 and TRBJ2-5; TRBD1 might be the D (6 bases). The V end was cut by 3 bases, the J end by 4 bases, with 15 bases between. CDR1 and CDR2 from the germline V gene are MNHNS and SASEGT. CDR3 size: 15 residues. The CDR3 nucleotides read TGTGCCAGCAGTGAGGGGGCAGGGTACCTAGAGACCCAGTACTTC. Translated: CASSEGAGYLETQYF.

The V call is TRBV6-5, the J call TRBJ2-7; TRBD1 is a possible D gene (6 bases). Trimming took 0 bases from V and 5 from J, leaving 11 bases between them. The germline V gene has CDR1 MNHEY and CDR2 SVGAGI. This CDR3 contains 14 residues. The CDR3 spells CASSYSRGFDEQYF. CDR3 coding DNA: TGTGCCAGCAGTTACTCGAGGGGGTTCGACGAGCAGTACTTC.

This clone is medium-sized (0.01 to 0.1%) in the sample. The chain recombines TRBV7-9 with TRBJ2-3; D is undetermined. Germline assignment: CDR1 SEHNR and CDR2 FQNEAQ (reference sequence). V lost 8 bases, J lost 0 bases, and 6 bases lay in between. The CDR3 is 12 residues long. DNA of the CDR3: TGTGCCAGCCAATCAAGCACAGATACGCAGTATTTT. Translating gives CASQSSTDTQYF. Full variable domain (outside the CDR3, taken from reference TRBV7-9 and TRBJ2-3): DTGVSQNPRHKITKRGQNVTFRCDPISEHNRLYWYRQTLGQGPEFLTYFQNEAQLEKSRLLSDRFSAERPKGSFSTLEIQRTEQGDSAMYLCASQSSTDTQYFGPGTRLTVL.

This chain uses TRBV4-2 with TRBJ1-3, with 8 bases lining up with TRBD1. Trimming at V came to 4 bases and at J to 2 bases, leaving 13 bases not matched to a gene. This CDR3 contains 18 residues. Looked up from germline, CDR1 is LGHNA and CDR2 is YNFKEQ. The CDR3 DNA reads TGTGCCAGCAGCCCTTTGAACAGGGGGGGAGCTCCTGGAAACACCATATATTTT. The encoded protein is CASSPLNRGGAPGNTIYF.

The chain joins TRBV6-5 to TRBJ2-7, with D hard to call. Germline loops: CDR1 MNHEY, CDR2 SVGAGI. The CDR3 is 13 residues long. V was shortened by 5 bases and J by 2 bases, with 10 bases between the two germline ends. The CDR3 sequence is CASSETETYEQYF. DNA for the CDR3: TGTGCCAGCAGTGAAACAGAAACCTACGAGCAGTACTTC.

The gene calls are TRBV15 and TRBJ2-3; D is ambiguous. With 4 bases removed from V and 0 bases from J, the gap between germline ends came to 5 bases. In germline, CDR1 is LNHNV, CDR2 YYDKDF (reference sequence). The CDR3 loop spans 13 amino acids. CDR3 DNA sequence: TGTGCCACCAGCACTACTAGCACAGATACGCAGTATTTT. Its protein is CATSTTSTDTQYF.

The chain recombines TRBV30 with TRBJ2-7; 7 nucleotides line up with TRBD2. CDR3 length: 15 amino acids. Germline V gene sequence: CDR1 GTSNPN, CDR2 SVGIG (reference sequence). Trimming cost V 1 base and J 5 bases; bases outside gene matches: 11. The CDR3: CAWSAGGPPGDEQYF. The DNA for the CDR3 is TGTGCCTGGAGTGCGGGAGGCCCACCCGGCGACGAGCAGTACTTC.

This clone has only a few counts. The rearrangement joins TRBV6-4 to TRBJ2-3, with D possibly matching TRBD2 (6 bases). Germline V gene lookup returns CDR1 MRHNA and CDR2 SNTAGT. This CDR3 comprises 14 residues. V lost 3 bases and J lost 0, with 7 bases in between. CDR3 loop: CASSEGTSTDTQYF. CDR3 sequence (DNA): TGTGCCAGCAGTGAAGGGACTAGCACAGATACGCAGTATTTT.

This CDR3 is CASSLYRQAPNYGYTF. As DNA, the CDR3 is TGTGCCAGCAGCTTGTACCGACAGGCTCCTAACTATGGCTACACCTTC. J is TRBJ1-2 and V is TRBV5-6, with a tentative D call TRBD1 (6 bases). The V gene's germline CDR1 is SGHDT and CDR2 YYEEEE. This CDR3 has 16 residues. Between the trimmed V and J ends, which lost 1 base and 0 bases, there was a span of 13 bases.

The CDR3 DNA reads TGCGCCAGCAGCCATACAGGGGGCCCGAACACTGAAGCTTTCTTT. This codes for CASSHTGGPNTEAFF. The V gene is TRBV4-1, the J gene TRBJ1-1; 9 bases agree with TRBD1. The length of the CDR3 is 15 residues. V shed 3 bases and J 1 base; nucleotides not matched to a gene: 3. Germline V lookup: CDR1 MGHRA, CDR2 YSYEKL.

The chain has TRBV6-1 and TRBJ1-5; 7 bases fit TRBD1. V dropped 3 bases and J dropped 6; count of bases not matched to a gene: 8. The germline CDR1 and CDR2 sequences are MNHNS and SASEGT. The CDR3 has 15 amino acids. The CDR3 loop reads CASSETGSFLQPQHF. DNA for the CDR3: TGTGCCAGCAGTGAGACAGGGTCATTTCTTCAGCCCCAGCATTTT.

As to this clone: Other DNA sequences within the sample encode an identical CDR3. The CDR3 loop is CASSAWDRARETQYF. As DNA, the CDR3 is TGTGCCAGCAGCGCCTGGGACAGGGCGAGGGAGACCCAGTACTTC. The chain is built from TRBV9 and TRBJ2-5, with TRBD1 matching 9 bases. The CDR3 is 15 amino acids. The germline gives CDR1 SGDLS, CDR2 YYNGEE. J gave up 5 bases and V 3 bases, and 8 bases lay outside the gene matches. Full variable domain (outside the CDR3, taken from reference TRBV9 and TRBJ2-5): DSGVTQTPKHLITATGQRVTLRCSPRSGDLSVYWYQQSLDQGLQFLIQYYNGEERAKGNILERFSAQQFPDLHSELNLSSLELGDSALYFCASSAWDRARETQYFGPGTRLLVL.

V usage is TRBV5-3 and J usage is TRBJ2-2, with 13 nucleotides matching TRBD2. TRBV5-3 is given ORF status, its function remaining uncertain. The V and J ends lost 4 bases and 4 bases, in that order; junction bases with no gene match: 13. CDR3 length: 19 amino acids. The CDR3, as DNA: TGTGCCAGAAGCCCGCGGACTAGCGGGAGCGGCCGTGGCACCGGGGAGCTGTTTTTT. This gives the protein CARSPRTSGSGRGTGELFF.

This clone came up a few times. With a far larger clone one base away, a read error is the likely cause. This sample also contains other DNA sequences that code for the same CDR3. The CDR3 bases are TGTGCCAGCTCACCACCAGGGGACTTCGATCAGTACTTC. Translation gives CASSPPGDFDQYF. The V gene is TRBV18, the J gene TRBJ2-7, with D possibly TRBD2 on 6 matching bases. V dropped 0 bases and J dropped 10 bases, with 13 bases sitting between them. This CDR3 is 13 amino acids long. Germline loops: CDR1 KGHSH, CDR2 LQKENI.

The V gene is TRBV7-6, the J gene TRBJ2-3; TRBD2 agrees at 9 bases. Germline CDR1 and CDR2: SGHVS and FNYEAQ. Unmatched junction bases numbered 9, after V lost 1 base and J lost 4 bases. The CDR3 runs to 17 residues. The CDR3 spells CASSLDLAGSVSDTQYF. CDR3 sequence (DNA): TGTGCCAGCAGCTTAGACCTAGCGGGGTCTGTATCAGATACGCAGTATTTT.